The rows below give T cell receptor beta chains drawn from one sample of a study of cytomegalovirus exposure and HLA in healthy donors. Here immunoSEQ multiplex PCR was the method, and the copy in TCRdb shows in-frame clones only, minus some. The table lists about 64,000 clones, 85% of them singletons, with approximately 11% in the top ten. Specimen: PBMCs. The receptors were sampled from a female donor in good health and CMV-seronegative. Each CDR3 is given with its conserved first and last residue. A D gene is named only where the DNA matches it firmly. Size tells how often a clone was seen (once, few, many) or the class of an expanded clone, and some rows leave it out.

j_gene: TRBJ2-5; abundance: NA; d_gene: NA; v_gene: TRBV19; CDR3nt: TGTGCCAGTAGTAGGGGCAAAGGCTCAGGCCAAGAGACCCAGTACTTC; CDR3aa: CASSRGKGSGQETQYF
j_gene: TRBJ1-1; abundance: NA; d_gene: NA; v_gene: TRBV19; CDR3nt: TGTGCCAGTAGTATAGGGGGCACTCAGACGAACACTGAAGCTTTCTTT; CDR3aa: CASSIGGTQTNTEAFF
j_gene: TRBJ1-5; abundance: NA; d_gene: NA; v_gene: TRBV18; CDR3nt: TGTGCCAGCTCACTTCAAGGGGCATCTAGCAATCAGCCCCAGCATTTT; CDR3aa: CASSLQGASSNQPQHF
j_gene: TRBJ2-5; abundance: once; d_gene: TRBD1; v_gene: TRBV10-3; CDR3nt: TGTGCCACAGCGGGACAGGGGAGGGTGCAAGAGACCCAGTACTTC; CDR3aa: CATAGQGRVQETQYF
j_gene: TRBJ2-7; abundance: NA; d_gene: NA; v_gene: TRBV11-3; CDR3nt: TGTGCCAGCAGCTTAGTAAAGAATCGGTTACCCCACGAGCAGTACTTC; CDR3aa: CASSLVKNRLPHEQYF
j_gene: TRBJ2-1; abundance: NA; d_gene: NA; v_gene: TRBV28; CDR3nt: TGTGCCAGCAGTTTTGGTGGGAGATATGAGCAGTTCTTC; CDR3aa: CASSFGGRYEQFF
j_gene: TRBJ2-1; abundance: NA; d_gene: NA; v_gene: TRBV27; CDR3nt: TGTGCCAGCAGTCCGAGGACTGGATACAATGAGCAGTTCTTC; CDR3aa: CASSPRTGYNEQFF
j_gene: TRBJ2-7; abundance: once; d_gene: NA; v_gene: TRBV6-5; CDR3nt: TGTGCCAGCAGCAGACAGAGGAGCTCCTACGAGCAGTACTTC; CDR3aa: CASSRQRSSYEQYF
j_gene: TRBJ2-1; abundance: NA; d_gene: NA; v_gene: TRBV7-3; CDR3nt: TGTGCCAGCAGCTTAAACTTAGTAGGGGGAGATGAGCAGTTCTTC; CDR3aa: CASSLNLVGGDEQFF
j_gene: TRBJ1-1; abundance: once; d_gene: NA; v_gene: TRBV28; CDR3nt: TGTGCCAGCAGTTTGCGGGGGGCGGGGAACACTGAAGCTTTCTTT; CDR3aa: CASSLRGAGNTEAFF
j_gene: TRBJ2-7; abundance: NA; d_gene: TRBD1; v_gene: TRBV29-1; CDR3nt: TGCAGCGGGGGACAGTCCTACGAGCAGTACTTC; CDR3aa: CSGGQSYEQYF